A selection of T cell receptor beta chains follows, all from one sample in a study of shared clonotypes between healthy human individuals. Sequenced by immunoSEQ multiplex PCR; TCRdb stores in-frame clones only, minus some. The sample records around 2,000,000 clones, about 95% being singletons. The sequencing input was naive CD8+ T cells sorted from blood. Every receptor here comes from a man aged 18 to 29 in good health. CDR3s include the opening cysteine and the closing phenylalanine or tryptophan. Fields, in order: J gene, V gene, D gene, CDR3 protein. D genes are given only for firm matches.

TRBJ2-7 | TRBV13 | . | CASGGPGIGPYEQYF
TRBJ2-2 | TRBV9 | TRBD1 | CASSYRGEGGELFF
TRBJ1-2 | TRBV13 | TRBD1 | CASSLGTGGDYGYTF
TRBJ2-1 | TRBV28 | TRBD2 | CASSLPTSGGSYNEQFF
TRBJ1-1 | TRBV29-1 | . | CSVETPGLRTEAFF
TRBJ2-1 | TRBV4-3 | TRBD1 | CASGSPGGGVLEQFF
TRBJ1-5 | TRBV6-1 | . | CASVGTQHQPQHF
TRBJ2-7 | TRBV11-2 | . | CASSFGFSYEQYF
TRBJ1-5 | TRBV6-5 | TRBD1 | CASRPGTGEFLPQHF
TRBJ2-1 | TRBV4-1 | . | CASSQFGSYNEQFF
TRBJ1-6 | TRBV5-6 | . | CASSLEQGWDSPLHF
TRBJ2-7 | TRBV9 | TRBD1 | CASSGGQGYEQYF
TRBJ2-3 | TRBV9 | . | CASSRGAGTDTQYF
TRBJ1-2 | TRBV28 | TRBD1 | CASSPGGLDGYTF
TRBJ2-3 | TRBV4-3 | TRBD1 | CASSQGLPGQEVDTQYF
TRBJ2-3 | TRBV27 | . | CASSFIPLSTDTQYF
TRBJ2-7 | TRBV9 | . | CASSVGGGSKQYF
TRBJ1-6 | TRBV28 | . | CASSYGSPLHF